The entry that follows covers one T cell receptor (beta chain) sequence. Its binding antigen is unknown. No base-level quality is on record; no much larger clone is a single base apart. The CDR3 starts with the cysteine, ends with the phenylalanine, and has 14 residues. The retained sequence is limited to the CDR3, 42 bases, with the frame set at the first base. V drops 3 bases and J drops 5 bases, leaving 13 bases in between. The germline V gene encodes CDR1 LGHNA and CDR2 YSLEER. This sample was taken from a study of CD8 T cells in Susac syndrome (dated by TCRdb to 2018 to 2020). Broadly, across the study: Of the Susac syndrome patients who were sequenced, eight were in clinical remission while more than five had clinically active disease. At blood withdrawal, Susac syndrome patients were either therapy-naive, taking corticosteroids (in some cases with IVIg as well), or taking IVIg alone. Repertoire sequencing was used to test whether CD8+ T cell activation and differentiation in Susac syndrome was antigen driven.

Peripheral blood CD8+ and CD4+ T cells from healthy donors, Susac syndrome patients and multiple sclerosis patients were profiled using high-throughput TCR beta sequencing. Susac syndrome patients met recently defined diagnostic criteria for definite or probable disease. CD8+ TEMRA cells were enriched by FACS, while bulk CD8+ and CD4+ T cells were purified by magnetic negative isolation. Blood was drawn into EDTA tubes, processed within 24 hours, and PBMCs were isolated by density gradient centrifugation. PBMCs intended for TCR sequencing were cryopreserved in liquid nitrogen and thawed later in a water bath at 37 degrees C. The sorted or isolated CD4+, CD8+ and CD8+ TEMRA cells reached a purity of at least 90%. Overall study outcomes, separate from this receptor: The study acknowledged that relatively few individuals were included in the TCR sequencing and HLA analysis. The CD4+ T cell repertoire of patients with Susac syndrome showed no detectable clonal expansion.

RNA was extracted using the RNeasy kit, and roughly 0.5 to 1 ug of the RNA was reverse transcribed with random hexamers. The immunoSEQ multiplex PCR assay, covering 54 Vbeta and 13 Jbeta segments, was used to amplify TCR beta CDR3 regions. Bias from PCR amplification was corrected by using a synthetic template baseline for primer optimization and for computational correction. In the authors' own workflow: Reads were annotated to V, D and J genes according to IMGT and were analyzed with immunoSEQ Analyzer, with only productive sequences retained. Clonality was computed as one minus Shannon entropy normalized by log2 of the number of productive unique sequences. For each patient and control, public and private clones were evaluated among the 100 most prevalent clones. Clones were defined as Susac-specific if absent from the healthy and MS cohorts, from over a thousand published viral clones and from other ImmuneACCESS disease sequences. TCRdb reran the public reads through fastp at Q25 and MiXCR, keeping productive beta chains. Each CDR3 protein appears once, grouped with its most common genes and DNA. The V and J calls, along with clone size, are taken from TCRdb and not from the paper's own processing. Recorded for this sample are some 96,000 distinct CDR3 sequences; around 94% of them occurred a single time. Over 0.3% of the sample belongs to the ten largest clones.

The sample taken for sequencing was CD4+ T cells from PBMCs. This clonotype was obtained from a human donor with Susac syndrome. Rearrangement joined TRBV4-3 to TRBJ1-2; TRBD1 is perhaps the D gene, given 6 matching bases. The base sequence is TGCGCCAGCAGCCAGGGCACAGGGAGGTATGGCTACACCTTC. This is translated as CASSQGTGRYGYTF.